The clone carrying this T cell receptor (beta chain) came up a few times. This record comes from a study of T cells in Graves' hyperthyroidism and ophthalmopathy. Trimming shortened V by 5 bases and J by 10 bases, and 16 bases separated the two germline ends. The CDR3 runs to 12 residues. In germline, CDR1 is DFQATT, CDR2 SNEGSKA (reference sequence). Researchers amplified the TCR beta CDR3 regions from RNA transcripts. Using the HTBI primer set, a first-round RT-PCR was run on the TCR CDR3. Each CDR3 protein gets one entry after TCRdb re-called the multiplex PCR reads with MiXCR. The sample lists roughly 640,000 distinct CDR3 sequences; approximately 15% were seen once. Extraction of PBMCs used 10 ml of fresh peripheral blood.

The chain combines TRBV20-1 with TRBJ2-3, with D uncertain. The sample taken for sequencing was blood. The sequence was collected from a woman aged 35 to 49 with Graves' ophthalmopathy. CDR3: CSALNPPGPQYF. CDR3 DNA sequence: TGCAGTGCTCTGAATCCCCCAGGCCCGCAGTATTTT.